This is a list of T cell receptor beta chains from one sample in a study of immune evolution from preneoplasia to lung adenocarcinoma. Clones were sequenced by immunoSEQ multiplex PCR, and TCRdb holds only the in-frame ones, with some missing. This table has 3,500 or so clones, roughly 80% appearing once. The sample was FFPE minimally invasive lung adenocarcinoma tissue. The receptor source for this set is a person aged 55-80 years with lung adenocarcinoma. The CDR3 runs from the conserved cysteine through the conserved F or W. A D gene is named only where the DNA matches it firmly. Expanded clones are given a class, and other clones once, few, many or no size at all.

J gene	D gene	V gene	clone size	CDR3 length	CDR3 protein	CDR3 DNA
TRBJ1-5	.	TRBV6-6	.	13	CASSRRGNQPQHF	TGTGCCAGCAGCCGTAGGGGCAATCAGCCCCAGCATTTT
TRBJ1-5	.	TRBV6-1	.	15	CASRPTGTSNQPQHF	TGTGCCAGCAGACCGACAGGTACGAGCAATCAGCCCCAGCATTTT
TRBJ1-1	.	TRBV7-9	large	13	CASSLLMNTEAFF	TGTGCCAGCAGCTTACTGATGAACACTGAAGCTTTCTTT
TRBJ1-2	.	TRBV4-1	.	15	CASSQTRGGGYGYTF	TGCGCCAGCAGCCAAACGAGGGGAGGGGGCTATGGCTACACCTTC
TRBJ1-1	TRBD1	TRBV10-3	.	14	CAIRRQGADTEAFF	TGTGCCATCAGGCGACAGGGGGCAGACACTGAAGCTTTCTTT
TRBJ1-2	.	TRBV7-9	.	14	CASSLATDRDGYTF	TGTGCCAGCAGCTTAGCGACTGACCGGGATGGCTACACCTTC
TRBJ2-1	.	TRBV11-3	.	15	CASSLGQSSYNEQFF	TGTGCCAGCAGCTTAGGACAAAGCTCCTACAATGAGCAGTTCTTC
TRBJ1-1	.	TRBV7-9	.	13	CASSLQGTGEAFF	TGTGCCAGCAGCTTACAGGGGACGGGTGAAGCTTTCTTT
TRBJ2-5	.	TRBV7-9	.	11	CASSNQETQYF	TGTGCCAGCAGCAATCAAGAGACCCAGTACTTC
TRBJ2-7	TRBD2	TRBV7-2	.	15	CASSSAGGVFYEQYF	TGTGCCAGCAGCTCTGCGGGGGGCGTTTTCTACGAGCAGTACTTC
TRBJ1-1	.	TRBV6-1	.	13	CASRKARNTEAFF	TGTGCCAGCAGGAAGGCCAGGAACACTGAAGCTTTCTTT
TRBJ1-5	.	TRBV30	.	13	CAWTQGSNQPQHF	TGTGCCTGGACGCAGGGTAGCAATCAGCCCCAGCATTTT
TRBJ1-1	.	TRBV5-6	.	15	CASSLAQSKNTEAFF	TGTGCCAGCAGCTTGGCCCAGTCGAAGAACACTGAAGCTTTCTTT
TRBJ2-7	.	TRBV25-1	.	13	CASSEIWRDEQYF	TGTGCCAGCAGTGAGATCTGGAGGGACGAGCAGTACTTC
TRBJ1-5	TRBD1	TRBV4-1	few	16	CASSRDRGYSNQPQHF	TGCGCCAGCAGTCGGGACAGGGGCTATAGCAATCAGCCCCAGCATTTT
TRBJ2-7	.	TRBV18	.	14	CASSPPASSYEQYF	TGTGCCAGCTCACCACCCGCATCCTCCTACGAGCAGTACTTC
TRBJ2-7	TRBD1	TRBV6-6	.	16	CASSYSGTGPLHEQYF	TGTGCCAGCAGTTACTCAGGGACAGGCCCTCTTCACGAGCAGTACTTC
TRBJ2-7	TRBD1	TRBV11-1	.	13	CASSPRDRYEQYF	TGTGCCAGCAGCCCCCGGGACAGGTACGAGCAGTACTTC
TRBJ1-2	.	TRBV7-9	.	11	CASSLTGGYTF	TGTGCCAGCAGCTTGACAGGTGGCTACACCTTC
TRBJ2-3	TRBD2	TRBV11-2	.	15	CASSLREGGADTQYF	TGTGCCAGCAGCCTAAGGGAGGGTGGCGCAGATACGCAGTATTTT
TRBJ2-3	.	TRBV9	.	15	CASSVVDGSTDTQYF	TGTGCCAGCAGCGTAGTTGACGGTAGCACAGATACGCAGTATTTT
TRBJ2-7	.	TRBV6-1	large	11	CASSSDYEQYF	TGTGCCAGCAGTTCGGACTACGAGCAGTACTTC
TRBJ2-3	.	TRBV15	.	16	CATSRVVGGFIDTQYF	TGTGCCACCAGCAGAGTCGTGGGGGGCTTTATAGATACGCAGTATTTT